Presented here are 25 T cell receptor beta chains from one specimen sequenced in a study of blood T cell repertoires in COVID-19. Some clones are missing from TCRdb's copy, which holds only in-frame ones; the method was immunoSEQ multiplex PCR. The sample has some 150,000 clones; 85% to 90% are singletons. The sample comprised peripheral blood. Source of these receptors: an older woman with COVID-19, enrolled during active disease.

The rearrangement uses TRBV28 and TRBJ2-7, with no clear D. Germline-derived CDR1 and CDR2 are MDHEN and SYDVKM. The ends were cut back, 7 bases at V and 6 bases at J, with 10 bases in the middle. CDR3 length: 11 amino acids. The CDR3 spells CASTTRGEQYF. DNA of the CDR3: TGTGCCAGCACCACGAGAGGCGAGCAGTACTTC.

The rearrangement links TRBV24-1 to TRBJ2-7; TRBD1 matches at 8 bases. This CDR3 contains 15 residues. V shed 4 bases and J 6 bases; nucleotides not matched to a gene: 10. The germline gives CDR1 KGHDR, CDR2 SFDVKD. CDR3 protein: CATSERDRIHCEQYF. The CDR3 DNA sequence: TGTGCCACCAGTGAACGGGACAGGATTCATTGCGAGCAGTACTTC.

V is TRBV5-6 and J is TRBJ2-3; 7 bases map to TRBD2. Germline CDR1 and CDR2: SGHDT and YYEEEE. This CDR3 is 16 amino acids long. Trimming cost V 1 base and J 8 bases; bases outside gene matches: 13. CDR3 bases: TGTGCCAGCAGCTTGTATGGGGGAGGGCCGCGGAGTACGCAGTATTTT. Encoded protein: CASSLYGGGPRSTQYF.

CDR3 in amino acids: CASSTRQGERYEQYF. The CDR3 DNA is TGTGCCAGTAGTACGAGACAGGGGGAGCGGTACGAGCAGTACTTC. The V gene is TRBV19, the J gene TRBJ2-7; 9 bases line up with TRBD1. Trimming at V came to 4 bases and at J to 4 bases, leaving 8 bases not matched to a gene. From germline, CDR1 is LNHDA and CDR2 SQIVND (reference sequence). CDR3 length equals 15 residues.

The chain recombines TRBV24-1 with TRBJ1-1, with unresolved D. The germline V and J ends were trimmed by 4 bases and 4 bases, with 12 bases remaining between them. From germline, CDR1 is KGHDR and CDR2 SFDVKD. The CDR3 spans 14 residues. The CDR3: CATSETGLGTEAFF. CDR3 bases: TGTGCCACCAGTGAGACGGGTTTGGGCACTGAAGCTTTCTTT.

The chain uses TRBV5-1 and TRBJ1-4; 11 bases agree with TRBD1. The CDR3 extends over 14 amino acids. CDR1 is SGHRS and CDR2 is YFSETQ in the germline V gene. With 4 bases clipped from V and 8 bases from J, the junction kept 4 bases outside the gene matches. Written as DNA, the CDR3 is TGCGCCAGCAGCACGGACAGGGGGCACGAAAAACTGTTTTTT. This translates into CASSTDRGHEKLFF.

The chain is built from TRBV7-2 and TRBJ1-3; D is ambiguous. Germline loops: CDR1 SGHTA, CDR2 FQGNSA. The CDR3 loop spans 13 amino acids. V lost 5 bases and J 9 bases, leaving 14 bases between the germline ends. Here the CDR3 reads CASSPTRVGTIYF. The CDR3, as DNA: TGTGCCAGCAGCCCCACACGGGTGGGCACCATATATTTT. The full variable domain, with the rest looked up from reference TRBV7-2 and TRBJ1-3, is GAGVSQSPSNKVTEKGKDVELRCDPISGHTALYWYRQSLGQGLEFLIYFQGNSAPDKSGLPSDRFSAERTGGSVSTLTIQRTQQEDSAVYLCASSPTRVGTIYFGEGSWLTVV.

The chain recombines TRBV21-1 with TRBJ1-6. TRBV21-1 is labeled a pseudogene. The CDR3 is made up of 18 amino acids. The CDR3, as DNA: TGTGCCAGCAGCAGAAAGGTGGAGGGCCTCTTGGTAGATTCACCCCTCCACTTT. It translates to CASSRKVEGLLVDSPLHF.

This chain uses TRBV11-3 with TRBJ2-1; D unclear. The length of the CDR3 is 13 residues. CDR1 and CDR2 (germline): SGHNT, YENEEA. The ends were cut back, 5 bases at V and 4 bases at J, with 9 bases in the middle. CDR3 loop: CASSEVPYNEQFF. CDR3 DNA: TGTGCCAGCAGCGAGGTGCCATACAATGAGCAGTTCTTC. Filled out from reference TRBV11-3 and TRBJ2-1, the complete variable domain reads EAGVVQSPRYKIIEKKQPVAFWCNPISGHNTLYWYLQNLGQGPELLIRYENEEAVDDSQLPKDRFSAERLKGVDSTLKIQPAELGDSAVYLCASSEVPYNEQFFGPGTRLTVL.

This chain uses TRBV5-1 with TRBJ1-2, with 9 bases identical to TRBD1. With 3 bases clipped from V and 9 bases from J, the junction kept 9 bases outside the gene matches. The CDR3 covers 14 residues. From germline, CDR1 is SGHRS and CDR2 YFSETQ. The CDR3 region is CASSYRTGEDSYTF. The CDR3 DNA reads as TGCGCCAGCAGCTACAGGACAGGGGAGGATAGCTACACCTTC.

V is TRBV27 and J is TRBJ2-7; 8 bases match TRBD1. J was trimmed by 9 bases and V by 2 bases; bases with no gene match: 12. Germline CDR1 reads MNHEY; CDR2 reads SMNVEV (reference sequence). This CDR3 is built from 15 residues. The CDR3 DNA sequence: TGTGCCAGCAGTTTAATTGACAGGGGTGCGTTGGTGCAGTACTTC. Protein product: CASSLIDRGALVQYF.

The chain employs TRBV7-2 and TRBJ1-2, with no clear D. Trimming took off 0 bases at V and 4 bases at J, with 9 bases between the two ends. The germline CDR1 and CDR2 sequences are SGHTA and FQGNSA. The length of the CDR3 is 14 residues. The CDR3 region is CASSLAHPGYGYTF. DNA for the CDR3: TGTGCCAGCAGCTTAGCGCATCCGGGCTATGGCTACACCTTC.

V and J are TRBV4-3 and TRBJ2-1, with TRBD2 matching 12 bases. This CDR3 is 19 amino acids long. In germline, CDR1 is LGHNA, CDR2 YSLEER. V was pared by 1 base and J by 0 bases, with 7 bases of the junction left unmatched. This CDR3 is CASSQGTSGTGRSYNEQFF. In DNA, the CDR3 is TGCGCCAGCAGCCAAGGGACTAGCGGGACAGGTCGCTCCTACAATGAGCAGTTCTTC.

The chain has TRBV15 and TRBJ1-5; TRBD1 agrees at 11 bases. Germline V CDR1 and CDR2: LNHNV, YYDKDF (reference sequence). V dropped 1 base and J dropped 0; count of bases not matched to a gene: 8. The CDR3 runs 19 residues. CDR3 loop: CATSRGWGQGDYSNQPQHF. DNA for the CDR3: TGTGCCACCAGCAGAGGCTGGGGACAGGGGGATTATAGCAATCAGCCCCAGCATTTT.

The gene calls are TRBV6-5 and TRBJ1-5; tentative D call: TRBD1 (5 bases). V was trimmed by 7 bases and J by 3 bases, leaving 13 bases between them. CDR1 MNHEY and CDR2 SVGAGI come from the germline V gene. This CDR3 comprises 14 residues. DNA of the CDR3: TGTGCCAGCACGACCGACAGACACAATCAGCCCCAGCATTTT. Translated, it gives CASTTDRHNQPQHF.

This sequence joins TRBV7-2 and TRBJ2-1; D may be TRBD2 (7 bases). The V gene's germline CDR1 is SGHTA and CDR2 FQGNSA. V was cut by 6 bases and J by 8 bases, with 20 bases left in between. The CDR3 spans 15 residues. CDR3 in DNA: TGTGCCAGCAGGCCACGGGGGGCGATTTTCCATGAGCAGTTCTTC. Amino acid sequence: CASRPRGAIFHEQFF.

The rearrangement uses TRBV11-2 and TRBJ2-7, with TRBD2 identical over 10 bases. J lost 0 bases, V lost 4 bases, and 9 bases had no gene match. This CDR3 contains 17 residues. Germline V CDR1 and CDR2: SGHAT, FQNNGV. CDR3 in DNA: TGTGCCAGCAGCTCTCGGACTAGCGGTATAAGCTCCTACGAGCAGTACTTC. This codes for CASSSRTSGISSYEQYF.

The rearrangement links TRBV6-5 to TRBJ2-4; maybe TRBD1 (5 bases). The germline gives CDR1 MNHEY, CDR2 SVGAGI. V lost 6 bases, J lost 8 bases, and 14 bases lay in between. The CDR3 covers 13 residues. Written as DNA, the CDR3 is TGTGCCAGCAGAGCTCAGGGTTCACACATTCAGTACTTC. Translation gives CASRAQGSHIQYF.

V is TRBV7-2 and J is TRBJ2-2; 11 bases are a match to TRBD2. This CDR3 is built from 15 residues. Germline-derived CDR1 and CDR2 are SGHTA and FQGNSA. Trimming cost V 0 bases and J 6 bases; bases outside gene matches: 0. The CDR3 sequence: CASSLAGLAAGELFF. DNA of the CDR3: TGTGCCAGCAGCTTAGCGGGACTAGCGGCCGGGGAGCTGTTTTTT.

This clone was observed once. The chain recombines TRBV5-1 with TRBJ2-7; TRBD1 might be the D (5 bases). Trimming took 3 bases from V and 2 from J, leaving 9 bases between them. This CDR3 contains 13 residues. Per the germline V gene, CDR1 is SGHRS and CDR2 is YFSETQ. This chain's CDR3 is CASSSLDTYEQYF. DNA of the CDR3: TGCGCCAGCAGCTCCTTGGACACCTACGAGCAGTACTTC.

This CDR3 is CAWSVQAGSSYEQYF. The CDR3 coding sequence is TGTGCCTGGAGTGTACAAGCGGGAAGCTCCTACGAGCAGTACTTC. V gene TRBV30 combines with J gene TRBJ2-7; 7 nucleotides agree with TRBD2. With 0 bases clipped from V and 0 bases from J, the junction kept 5 bases outside the gene matches. Looked up from germline, CDR1 is GTSNPN and CDR2 is SVGIG (reference sequence). This CDR3 is 15 amino acids long. The entire variable domain, with the rest obtained from reference TRBV30 and TRBJ2-7, is as follows: SQTIHQWPATLVQPVGSPLSLECTVEGTSNPNLYWYRQAAGRGLQLLFYSVGIGQISSEVPQNLSASRPQDRQFILSSKKLLLSDSGFYLCAWSVQAGSSYEQYFGPGTRLTVT.

The chain combines TRBV24-1 with TRBJ1-5; D might be TRBD1 (5 bases). CDR1 is KGHDR and CDR2 is SFDVKD in the germline V gene. Trimming removed 5 bases from V and 5 bases from J, with 15 bases in between. The CDR3 has 15 residues. The CDR3 loop reads CATSVADEGDQPQHF. The DNA of the CDR3 is TGTGCCACCAGTGTCGCCGACGAAGGGGATCAGCCCCAGCATTTT.

V and J are TRBV5-4 and TRBJ2-5; 11 positions match TRBD2. The J segment lost 7 bases and the V segment lost 0 bases, leaving 8 bases of the junction unmatched. This CDR3 region has 16 residues. Germline values: CDR1 SGHNT, CDR2 YYREEE (reference sequence). DNA of the CDR3: TGTGCCAGCAGCTTGGTTAGCGGGAGGGGCGTAAGGACCCAGTACTTC. The encoded protein is CASSLVSGRGVRTQYF.

The rearrangement links TRBV7-2 to TRBJ1-1, with D possibly being TRBD1 (5 bases). The CDR3 runs 14 residues. V dropped 3 bases and J dropped 4 bases, with 12 bases sitting between them. Germline V CDR1 and CDR2: SGHTA, FQGNSA. CDR3 amino acids: CASSLGEAGTEAFF. As DNA, the CDR3 is TGTGCCAGCAGCTTGGGGGAAGCGGGCACTGAAGCTTTCTTT.

The CDR3 region is CASRYRGRVGYTF. The CDR3 bases are TGTGCCAGCAGGTACAGGGGGCGAGTTGGCTACACCTTC. V and J are TRBV28 and TRBJ1-2; 9 bases map to TRBD1. Germline CDR1 MDHEN, CDR2 SYDVKM. The CDR3 loop spans 13 amino acids. J gave up 7 bases and V 6 bases, and 6 bases lay outside the gene matches.